The 27 T cell receptor beta chains listed next were all sequenced from one sample in a study of T cells in Graves' hyperthyroidism and ophthalmopathy. Authors of the study amplified TCR beta CDR3 regions from RNA transcripts. Using the HTBI primer set, a first-round RT-PCR was run on the TCR CDR3. Each CDR3 protein gets one entry after TCRdb re-called the multiplex PCR reads with MiXCR. The table shows around 260,000 distinct CDR3 sequences, with about 25% occurring only once. What was sequenced was blood. These receptors came from a man aged 35 to 55 with Graves' hyperthyroidism that later progressed to Graves' ophthalmopathy.

This clonotype was counted ten times or more. The chain joins TRBV6-5 to TRBJ1-5; unclear D gene. Germline CDR1 is MNHEY and CDR2 is SVGAGI. The V end lost 2 bases, the J end lost 0 bases, and 14 bases lay between the germline ends. The CDR3 extends over 17 amino acids. The CDR3 DNA is TGTGCCAGCAGTTACGGTGGTGGGAGCAATAGCAATCAGCCCCAGCATTTT. It translates to CASSYGGGSNSNQPQHF.

V is TRBV18 and J is TRBJ2-4; 8 bases fit TRBD2. The CDR3 runs 15 residues. The J segment lost 6 bases and the V segment lost 5 bases, leaving 9 bases of the junction unmatched. Germline assignment: CDR1 KGHSH and CDR2 LQKENI. The CDR3 sequence: CASSSGGRSGNIQYF. In nucleotides, the CDR3 is TGTGCCAGCTCATCGGGGGGGCGTTCGGGAAACATTCAGTACTTC.

This clonotype was seen at least ten times. V and J are TRBV11-2 and TRBJ2-5; D unclear. Germline V CDR1 and CDR2: SGHAT, FQNNGV. CDR3 size: 15 residues. V dropped 1 base and J dropped 1 base, with 10 bases sitting between them. CDR3 sequence (DNA): TGTGCCAGCAGCTTAGCTCACCGGGTCCAAGAGACCCAGTACTTC. Translated, it gives CASSLAHRVQETQYF.

The rearrangement links TRBV14 to TRBJ2-5, with 7 bases that match TRBD2. With V trimmed by 4 bases and J by 4 bases, 12 bases remained unmatched. CDR3 length: 16 amino acids. The germline V gene has CDR1 SGHDN and CDR2 FVKESK. The CDR3 DNA reads as TGTGCCAGCAGCCTGAGCGGGGTAGCGTTCCGAGAGACCCAGTACTTC. Translating gives CASSLSGVAFRETQYF.

This clonotype was detected a few times. The chain joins TRBV7-8 to TRBJ1-5; no clear D. Trimming stripped 1 base from V and 5 bases from J, with 12 bases between. CDR1 and CDR2 from the germline V gene are SGHVS and FQNEAQ. The CDR3 contains 15 residues. The CDR3 DNA follows: TGTGCCAGCAGCTTAGTAGGCTTACAAGATCAGCCCCAGCATTTT. This gives the protein CASSLVGLQDQPQHF.

This clonotype was seen at least ten times. In DNA, the CDR3 is TGTGCCAGCAGTTTAAGGCGTGGCAGTGAAGCTTTCTTT. Its protein is CASSLRRGSEAFF. V usage is TRBV28 and J usage is TRBJ1-1; D remains unclear. Germline V CDR1 and CDR2: MDHEN, SYDVKM. This CDR3 is 13 amino acids long. V was clipped by 2 bases and J by 7 bases, with 11 bases between them.

As DNA, the CDR3 is TGTGCCAGCAGCGGGCAACGAGAGGCCTATGGCTACACCTTC. Its translation is CASSGQREAYGYTF. This chain uses TRBV7-2 with TRBJ1-2; D ambiguous. The CDR3 consists of 14 residues. V dropped 5 bases and J dropped 4 bases, with 14 bases sitting between them. Germline-derived CDR1 and CDR2 are SGHTA and FQGNSA.

In its sample, this clonotype was seen many times. A much larger clone differs from this one at a single base, so this may be a read error. This chain uses TRBV6-1 with TRBJ1-1; unclear D gene. The V end lost 7 bases, the J end lost 1 base, and 7 bases lay between the germline ends. The CDR3 sequence is 12 residues long. Germline assignment: CDR1 MNHNS and CDR2 SASEGT. CDR3: CASNDWNTEAFF. The CDR3 bases are TGTGCCAGCAATGATTGGAACACTGAAGCTTTCTTT.

This clonotype was found many times. V usage is TRBV29-1 and J usage is TRBJ1-1; D gene uncertain. V lost 4 bases and J lost 0, with 9 bases in between. Germline V lookup: CDR1 SQVTM, CDR2 ANQGSEA. The CDR3 loop spans 13 amino acids. The CDR3 is CSVGPGLNTEAFF. The CDR3 nucleotides read TGCAGCGTTGGCCCAGGCCTGAACACTGAAGCTTTCTTT.

This clonotype was found once. The chain couples TRBV12-3 or TRBV12-4 to TRBJ2-7; unclear D gene. The CDR3 runs 13 residues. V gave up 6 bases and J gave up 2 bases, with 11 bases separating them. CDR3 bases: TGTGCCAGCAGCTTGACTGTTACCTACGAGCAGTACTTC. It codes for CASSLTVTYEQYF.

V and J are TRBV6-1 and TRBJ1-2, with 8 bases matching TRBD1. V shed 6 bases and J 8 bases; nucleotides not matched to a gene: 5. This CDR3 spans 12 amino acids. Germline CDR1 is MNHNS and CDR2 is SASEGT. The CDR3 nucleotides read TGTGCCAGCAGGACAGGGGTCGGAGGCTACACCTTC. Protein sequence: CASRTGVGGYTF.

The rearrangement joins TRBV6-2 or TRBV6-3 to TRBJ1-1, with D possibly TRBD1 on 5 matching bases. The CDR3 consists of 18 residues. Germline lookup yields CDR1 MNHEY and CDR2 SVGEGT. Trimming cost V 2 bases and J 1 base, with 20 bases left between them. As DNA, the CDR3 is TGTGCCAGCAGTTACCCCCAATTTTTGGGGGTGAGGAACACTGAAGCTTTCTTT. Protein product: CASSYPQFLGVRNTEAFF.

There are many counts of this clonotype. This rearrangement joins TRBV10-3 to TRBJ1-1; 7 bases line up with TRBD1. The CDR3 covers 16 residues. V dropped 0 bases and J dropped 1; count of bases not matched to a gene: 5. Germline V lookup: CDR1 ENHRY, CDR2 SYGVKD. The DNA for the CDR3 is TGTGCCATCAGTGAGTCGAAAGGGGGCCGGAACACTGAAGCTTTCTTT. It encodes CAISESKGGRNTEAFF.

This clonotype was recorded many times. This chain uses TRBV4-2 with TRBJ2-6, with D possibly TRBD1 on 5 matching bases. The CDR3 covers 16 residues. Germline loops: CDR1 LGHNA, CDR2 YNFKEQ. The V gene lost 4 bases and the J gene lost 0 bases, with 10 bases spanning the gap. The CDR3 loop reads CASSLGHSSGANVLTF. The CDR3 coding sequence is TGTGCCAGCAGCCTCGGACATTCCTCTGGGGCCAACGTCCTGACTTTC.

This clonotype was seen ten or more times. The V and J genes are TRBV30 and TRBJ2-2; D gene unclear. The germline gives CDR1 GTSNPN, CDR2 SVGIG (reference sequence). Deletions cut 3 bases from V and 5 bases from J, with 10 bases between. The CDR3 covers 13 residues. The CDR3 sequence: CAWSRQATGELFF. CDR3 sequence (DNA): TGTGCCTGGAGCCGCCAGGCGACCGGGGAGCTGTTTTTT.

The J gene is TRBJ1-2, the V gene TRBV12-3 or TRBV12-4; D gene unclear. V lost 5 bases to trimming and J lost 1 base, with 17 bases between them. The CDR3 totals 16 residues. CDR3 sequence reads: CASSPSLVGSNYGYTF. In nucleotides, the CDR3 is TGTGCCAGCAGTCCTTCGCTGGTGGGTAGTAACTATGGCTACACCTTC.

This clonotype showed up many times. This sequence joins TRBV11-2 and TRBJ1-1; no clear D. Germline V gene lookup returns CDR1 SGHAT and CDR2 FQNNGV. V lost 2 bases and J lost 4, with 11 bases in between. CDR3 size: 14 residues. The CDR3 nucleotides are TGTGCCAGCAGCTTACAATATCTGGCCACTGAAGCTTTCTTT. Translation: CASSLQYLATEAFF.

At least ten counts were recorded for this clonotype. The genes are TRBV20-1 and TRBJ1-5; no firm D call. The CDR3 totals 13 residues. V was clipped by 3 bases and J by 5 bases, with 11 bases between them. Germline V gives CDR1 DFQATT, CDR2 SNEGSKA (reference sequence). CDR3 loop: CSASAGLDQPQHF. CDR3 sequence (DNA): TGCAGTGCTAGCGCTGGACTCGATCAGCCCCAGCATTTT.

This clonotype showed up many times. This chain links TRBV6-9 with TRBJ2-7; tentative D call: TRBD1 (6 bases). The CDR3 consists of 15 residues. V was shortened by 4 bases and J by 5 bases, with 18 bases between the two germline ends. Germline CDR1 reads MNHGY; CDR2 reads SVAAGI. The CDR3 is CASSSLIQGWDEQYF. The CDR3 DNA reads as TGTGCCAGCAGTTCCCTTATACAGGGTTGGGACGAGCAGTACTTC.

This clonotype was seen repeatedly, ten times or more. V and J are TRBV5-1 and TRBJ1-1, with D possibly TRBD1 on 6 matching bases. With 0 bases removed from V and 5 bases from J, the gap between germline ends came to 11 bases. Germline V lookup: CDR1 SGHRS, CDR2 YFSETQ. This CDR3 is built from 14 residues. CDR3 nucleotide sequence: TGCGCCAGCAGCTTGGAGGGGGGGTATACTGAAGCTTTCTTT. It encodes CASSLEGGYTEAFF.

This chain connects TRBV12-3 or TRBV12-4 to TRBJ2-7, with 7 bases fitting TRBD1. Germline trimming cut 5 bases from V and 2 bases from J; bases unmatched to any gene: 6. This CDR3 contains 14 residues. DNA for the CDR3: TGTGCCAGCAGTAAACTCGGGACAGCCTACGAGCAGTACTTC. Amino acid sequence: CASSKLGTAYEQYF.

This chain links TRBV5-1 with TRBJ2-7, with D uncertain. The V gene's germline CDR1 is SGHRS and CDR2 YFSETQ. This CDR3 is built from 14 residues. Trimming took off 0 bases at V and 3 bases at J, with 10 bases between the two ends. In nucleotides, the CDR3 is TGCGCCAGCAGCTTGGGCCCGGGCGGCTACGAGCAGTACTTC. This sequence encodes CASSLGPGGYEQYF.

This clonotype was counted many times. The chain has TRBV20-1 and TRBJ1-5, with D unresolved. The CDR3 consists of 13 residues. Germline V gives CDR1 DFQATT, CDR2 SNEGSKA (reference sequence). Trimming left V 0 bases short and J 6 bases short, with 9 bases between. In DNA form, the CDR3 reads TGCAGTGCTAGAGATCCGGGTGGTCAGCCCCAGCATTTT. Its translation: CSARDPGGQPQHF.

The chain links TRBV6-2 or TRBV6-3 to TRBJ2-7; D possibly corresponds to TRBD2 (5 bases). Germline CDR1 MNHEY, CDR2 SVGEGT. The length of the CDR3 is 14 residues. Trimming removed 6 bases at V and 3 bases at J, with 15 bases between. The CDR3 coding sequence is TGTGCCAGCAGCTTAGATTGGGGAGACTACGAGCAGTACTTC. This encodes CASSLDWGDYEQYF.

The chain carries TRBV6-2 or TRBV6-3 and TRBJ2-2; D remains unclear. V was shortened by 5 bases and J by 9 bases, with 16 bases between the two germline ends. This CDR3 comprises 14 residues. Germline V gives CDR1 MNHEY, CDR2 SVGEGT. The CDR3: CASSPRPPVRELFF. DNA for the CDR3: TGTGCCAGCAGTCCTAGACCTCCTGTGCGGGAGCTGTTTTTT.

The chain uses TRBV28 and TRBJ1-1, with D unclear. The V gene lost 6 bases and the J gene lost 3 bases, with 8 bases spanning the gap. The CDR3 spans 12 residues. Germline V gene lookup returns CDR1 MDHEN and CDR2 SYDVKM. This CDR3 reads CASRSRYTEAFF. For the CDR3, the DNA is TGTGCCAGCAGGTCTAGGTACACTGAAGCTTTCTTT. Full variable domain (remainder filled in from reference TRBV28 and TRBJ1-1): DVKVTQSSRYLVKRTGEKVFLECVQDMDHENMFWYRQDPGLGLRLIYFSYDVKMKEKGDIPEGYSVSREKKERFSLILESASTNQTSMYLCASRSRYTEAFFGQGTRLTVV.

Ten or more counts support this clonotype. The chain links TRBV24-1 to TRBJ2-5; TRBD1 aligns across 7 bases. Trimming took 7 bases from V and 2 from J; bases not matched to a gene: 3. CDR3 length: 13 residues. Looked up from germline, CDR1 is KGHDR and CDR2 is SFDVKD. The CDR3 DNA sequence: TGTGCCACCAGCGAGGGACAGCAAGAGACCCAGTACTTC. Its translation is CATSEGQQETQYF.